Below, one T cell receptor (beta chain) is given with its context. The antigen is undetermined. The entry originates in a study of T cell repertoires in urothelial bladder cancer. The wider study: The roughly 12 resected lesions were three cT0, three cTa, three cT1 and three cT2 or greater.

Trimming cost V 5 bases and J 6 bases, with 13 bases left between them. The germline gives CDR1 SGHTA, CDR2 FQGTGA. The CDR3 is 13 residues long. This table comes from immunoSEQ multiplex PCR, and its TCRdb copy is limited to in-frame clones, with some not included. The profile shows some 1,400 clones, roughly 70% of them singletons. Overall study findings and caveats: Median infiltrating lymphocyte percentage was roughly 2.2% in carcinoma specimens. Up to roughly 15% of carcinoma infiltrating lymphocytes belonged to one T-cell clone. Urothelial carcinoma specimens: median roughly 5,600 T cells versus 25,872 in benign.

Material for sequencing was tumor-infiltrating cells from bladder cancer. J is TRBJ1-1 and V is TRBV7-3; D possibly corresponds to TRBD1 (6 bases). This TCR came from a human donor with urothelial carcinoma. The CDR3 protein is CASSLNKGAEAFF. The CDR3 DNA is TGTGCCAGCAGCCTCAACAAGGGGGCTGAAGCTTTCTTT.